The 21 T cell receptor beta chains below come from one sample, sequenced in a study of pediatric ulcerative colitis. Sequencing was performed with immunoSEQ multiplex PCR; in TCRdb, only in-frame clones are kept and a portion is missing. The table lists about 60,000 clones, about 89% of them singletons. The specimen was blood. The receptors here all came from a boy aged 5-17 years who was a control in a study of pediatric ulcerative colitis.

The gene calls are TRBV6-6 and TRBJ2-7; TRBD2 aligns across 10 bases. The length of the CDR3 is 14 residues. V dropped 6 bases and J dropped 0; count of bases not matched to a gene: 2. From germline, CDR1 is MNHNY and CDR2 SVGAGI (reference sequence). The CDR3 DNA follows: TGTGCCAGCAGAGCTAGCGGGAGCTCCTACGAGCAGTACTTC. This gives the protein CASRASGSSYEQYF.

The rearrangement uses TRBV7-2 and TRBJ1-2; possibly TRBD1 for D (5 bases). The CDR3 is made up of 16 amino acids. CDR1 and CDR2 from the germline V gene are SGHTA and FQGNSA. The germline V and J ends were trimmed by 4 bases and 7 bases, with 22 bases remaining between them. The CDR3 nucleotides read TGTGCCAGCAGCTCAATAGAAACCTTTAATGGGGGTGGCTACACCTTC. This codes for CASSSIETFNGGGYTF.

The CDR3 is CASSLPEMNTEAFF. The CDR3 nucleotides read TGTGCCAGCAGCCTCCCAGAAATGAACACTGAAGCTTTCTTT. This chain links TRBV5-6 with TRBJ1-1; no clear D gene. The CDR3 sequence is 14 residues long. CDR1 SGHDT and CDR2 YYEEEE come from the germline V gene. V was cut by 4 bases and J by 0 bases, with 10 bases left in between. Full variable domain (outside the CDR3, taken from reference TRBV5-6 and TRBJ1-1): DAGVTQSPTHLIKTRGQQVTLRCSPKSGHDTVSWYQQALGQGPQFIFQYYEEEERQRGNFPDRFSGHQFPNYSSELNVNALLLGDSALYLCASSLPEMNTEAFFGQGTRLTVV.

V gene TRBV9 combines with J gene TRBJ1-3, with D possibly being TRBD1 (6 bases). V was clipped by 0 bases and J by 4 bases, with 8 bases between them. Germline CDR1 and CDR2: SGDLS and YYNGEE. The CDR3 has 14 residues. CDR3 sequence: CASSVDRVGNTIYF. The CDR3 DNA follows: TGTGCCAGCAGCGTAGACAGGGTAGGAAACACCATATATTTT.

J is TRBJ2-7 and V is TRBV5-1, with a weak D call TRBD1 (6 bases). Germline CDR1 and CDR2: SGHRS and YFSETQ. Trimming left V 0 bases short and J 8 bases short, with 9 bases between. This CDR3 comprises 12 residues. CDR3 region: CASSLAGHQQYF. CDR3 nucleotides: TGCGCCAGCAGCTTGGCGGGACATCAGCAGTACTTC.

The chain joins TRBV9 to TRBJ2-3, with TRBD2 as a possible D gene (5 bases). CDR3 length equals 12 residues. V lost 6 bases and J lost 8, with 13 bases in between. Germline V CDR1 and CDR2: SGDLS, YYNGEE. CDR3 region: CASTPMSGTQYF. As DNA, the CDR3 is TGTGCCAGCACCCCCATGAGCGGTACGCAGTATTTT.

This rearrangement joins TRBV4-3 to TRBJ2-2, with D maybe TRBD2 (7 bases). This CDR3 is 16 amino acids long. Trimming shortened V by 3 bases and J by 3 bases, and 14 bases separated the two germline ends. Germline V gene sequence: CDR1 LGHNA, CDR2 YSLEER. The CDR3 spells CASSQGRGRYTGELFF. The CDR3 nucleotides are TGCGCCAGCAGCCAGGGGCGGGGGCGGTACACCGGGGAGCTGTTTTTT.

The chain recombines TRBV6-5 with TRBJ2-2; the D is unclear. The CDR3 consists of 14 residues. Germline-derived CDR1 and CDR2 are MNHEY and SVGAGI. V shed 2 bases and J shed 3 bases, with 7 bases lying between them. In DNA form, the CDR3 reads TGTGCCAGCAGTTACAGTGCAGACACCGGGGAGCTGTTTTTT. Its protein is CASSYSADTGELFF.

In this sample, this clone turned up a few times. CDR3 in DNA: TGTGCCACCGAGAGTGGGAATACCGACAACACTCCCTACGAGCAGTACTTC. It specifies CATESGNTDNTPYEQYF. The J gene is TRBJ2-7, the V gene TRBV2; D not certain. V shed 10 bases and J shed 2 bases, with 27 bases lying between them. The germline V gene has CDR1 SNHLY and CDR2 FYNNEI. This CDR3 is built from 17 residues.

The chain carries TRBV28 and TRBJ2-7; no reliable D call. The CDR3 extends over 13 amino acids. The V gene lost 4 bases and the J gene lost 10 bases, with 17 bases spanning the gap. Germline values: CDR1 MDHEN, CDR2 SYDVKM. The CDR3 sequence: CASSSGHKAVQYF. The CDR3 DNA is TGTGCCAGCAGTTCAGGCCACAAGGCCGTTCAGTACTTC.

The rearrangement uses TRBV7-6 and TRBJ2-3, with D unclear. Trimming removed 7 bases at V and 3 bases at J, with 14 bases between. This CDR3 has 14 amino acids. Germline CDR1 reads SGHVS; CDR2 reads FNYEAQ. The CDR3 here is CASNFRIETDTQYF. CDR3 in DNA: TGTGCCAGCAATTTCAGGATAGAAACAGATACGCAGTATTTT. Full variable domain (remainder filled in from reference TRBV7-6 and TRBJ2-3): GAGVSQSPRYKVTKRGQDVALRCDPISGHVSLYWYRQALGQGPEFLTYFNYEAQQDKSGLPNDRFSAERPEGSISTLTIQRTEQRDSAMYRCASNFRIETDTQYFGPGTRLTVL.

V and J are TRBV18 and TRBJ2-1, with 10 bases that match TRBD2. Germline CDR1 reads KGHSH; CDR2 reads LQKENI. The CDR3 is 16 amino acids. V trimming: 4 bases; J trimming: 6 bases; junction bases outside the gene matches: 9. The CDR3 bases are TGTGCCAGCTCACAACGTCTAGCGGGAGAACGCAATGAGCAGTTCTTC. Its protein is CASSQRLAGERNEQFF.

This rearrangement joins TRBV29-1 to TRBJ1-1; D call uncertain. CDR1 and CDR2 (germline): SQVTM, ANQGSEA. The CDR3 loop spans 16 amino acids. Trimming removed 0 bases at V and 4 bases at J, with 18 bases between. The CDR3 sequence is CSVEDLGVLRSTEAFF. The DNA for the CDR3 is TGCAGCGTTGAAGATCTTGGGGTCCTACGATCCACTGAAGCTTTCTTT.

The chain couples TRBV9 to TRBJ2-2; no reliable D call. The V gene lost 2 bases and the J gene lost 6 bases, with 14 bases spanning the gap. This CDR3 contains 15 residues. Germline V CDR1 and CDR2: SGDLS, YYNGEE. The CDR3 sequence is CASSVKTKVSGELFF. As DNA, the CDR3 is TGTGCCAGCAGCGTGAAGACAAAGGTGTCCGGGGAGCTGTTTTTT.

CDR3: CASSDSAHESTDTQYF. CDR3 bases: TGTGCCAGCAGTGATTCAGCGCACGAGAGCACAGATACGCAGTATTTT. This chain links TRBV25-1 with TRBJ2-3, with D hard to call. The CDR3 loop spans 16 amino acids. The germline CDR1 and CDR2 sequences are MGHDK and SYGVNS. The V end lost 3 bases, the J end lost 0 bases, and 13 bases lay between the germline ends.

This sequence joins TRBV5-6 and TRBJ2-7, with D perhaps TRBD2 (5 bases). From germline, CDR1 is SGHDT and CDR2 YYEEEE. V was cut by 3 bases and J by 4 bases, with 23 bases left in between. This CDR3 region has 17 residues. The CDR3, as DNA: TGTGCCAGCAGCTCACCCTGGGAGTATAGTAGAGGATACGAGCAGTACTTC. It yields the protein CASSSPWEYSRGYEQYF.

The gene calls are TRBV7-2 and TRBJ2-7, with D perhaps TRBD2 (7 bases). CDR1 is SGHTA, CDR2 FQGNSA, per germline. With 4 bases removed from V and 4 bases from J, the gap between germline ends came to 17 bases. This CDR3 has 15 residues. The CDR3 spells CASSSDGGLGYEQYF. Here the CDR3 DNA reads TGTGCCAGCAGCTCCGACGGGGGGCTTGGTTACGAGCAGTACTTC.

This chain links TRBV7-2 with TRBJ2-2, with a tentative D call TRBD1 (5 bases). The CDR3 loop spans 16 amino acids. CDR1 and CDR2 (germline): SGHTA, FQGNSA. Trimming left V 1 base short and J 2 bases short, with 11 bases between. The CDR3 sequence is CASSLVSRANTGELFF. The CDR3 DNA sequence: TGTGCCAGCAGCTTAGTTTCCAGGGCAAACACCGGGGAGCTGTTTTTT.

This clone has just one count. The chain couples TRBV7-8 to TRBJ2-2; 11 bases are shared with TRBD2. From germline, CDR1 is SGHVS and CDR2 FQNEAQ. With 5 bases clipped from V and 7 bases from J, the junction kept 18 bases outside the gene matches. This CDR3 is 19 amino acids long. The CDR3 sequence: CASSPSRLAGNQRNGELFF. CDR3 sequence (DNA): TGTGCCAGCAGCCCCTCGAGACTAGCGGGAAACCAACGAAACGGGGAGCTGTTTTTT.

Only a few counts were recorded for this clone. This chain uses TRBV5-1 with TRBJ2-7; 7 bases match TRBD2. Per the germline V gene, CDR1 is SGHRS and CDR2 is YFSETQ. V lost 4 bases, J lost 4 bases, and 2 bases stayed unmatched. The CDR3 has 12 amino acids. In DNA form, the CDR3 reads TGCGCCAGCAGCGATAGCGGGTACGAGCAGTACTTC. Amino acids: CASSDSGYEQYF. Variable domain in full (rest from reference TRBV5-1 and TRBJ2-7): KAGVTQTPRYLIKTRGQQVTLSCSPISGHRSVSWYQQTPGQGLQFLFEYFSETQRNKGNFPGRFSGRQFSNSRSEMNVSTLELGDSALYLCASSDSGYEQYFGPGTRLTVT.

The V call is TRBV9, the J call TRBJ2-3; no reliable D call. The length of the CDR3 is 15 residues. Looked up from germline, CDR1 is SGDLS and CDR2 is YYNGEE. Trimming pared 1 base from V and 2 bases from J, leaving 11 bases between. CDR3 in DNA: TGTGCCAGCAGCGTATCTATAGGAAACACAGATACGCAGTATTTT. It is translated as CASSVSIGNTDTQYF.